This TCR beta chain was obtained from a study of T cell repertoires in cytomegalovirus infection. The study, taken as a whole, reports: HLA-C-restricted CMV-specific TCR beta clonotypes prevailed in the ex vivo response.

TCRdb re-called the reads through MiXCR, storing one row per CDR3 protein. The sample records nearly 650,000 distinct CDR3 sequences, 24% being singletons. Note on this clonotype: The antigen is undetermined.

This TCR derives from a human donor in good health (CMV status not recorded). Some clones in this sample may be carry-over from other donors' samples. Sequencing was carried out using CD8+ T cells from PBMCs.

The CDR3 nucleotides are TGTGCCATTTTGATTCGGGACTCAGGCGTAGGAGAGACCCAGTACTTC. Translated: CAILIRDSGVGETQYF. V usage is TRBV2 and J usage is TRBJ2-5, with a tentative D call TRBD2 (6 bases). The germline V and J ends were trimmed by 10 bases and 4 bases, with 25 bases remaining between them. The CDR3 loop spans 16 amino acids. The germline CDR1 and CDR2 sequences are SNHLY and FYNNEI.